Reported below is one TCR beta chain. Its specificity is not known. The source of the sample is a study of immune characteristics of hereditary and idiopathic chronic pancreatitis. Points from the study as a whole: Controls had less diverse, more clonal TCRbeta repertoires than both pancreatitis groups. Hereditary and idiopathic cases differed in TRBV10, TRBV19, TRBV23 and TRBV5 usage.

The ends were cut back, 5 bases at V and 8 bases at J, with 11 bases in the middle. Germline assignment: CDR1 DFQATT and CDR2 SNEGSKA (reference sequence). The CDR3 runs to 11 residues. Chronic pancreatitis tissue was collected during total pancreatectomy with islet autotransplantation. TCRdb's table, derived via immunoSEQ multiplex PCR, lists solely in-frame clones and lacks some. This sample has around 1,900 clones, with about 73% found just once. V is TRBV20-1 and J is TRBJ2-3; D is ambiguous. The sequence was obtained from a human donor with chronic pancreatitis. Sequenced input: pancreas tissue with hereditary chronic pancreatitis. The CDR3 sequence is CSAPQQRTQYF. As DNA, the CDR3 is TGCAGTGCTCCACAGCAGCGTACGCAGTATTTT.